Each of the 16 T cell receptor beta chains below was sequenced from the same sample in a study of blood T cell repertoires in COVID-19. Assay used: immunoSEQ multiplex PCR; TCRdb lists only in-frame clones, some missing. The data show roughly 150,000 clones, about 72% seen once. Sequenced: peripheral blood. Receptors were obtained from a man aged 55 to 69 who had recovered from COVID-19.

The gene calls are TRBV19 and TRBJ1-5; D is undetermined. The CDR3 extends over 15 amino acids. V was shortened by 0 bases and J by 6 bases, with 12 bases between the two germline ends. Per the germline V gene, CDR1 is LNHDA and CDR2 is SQIVND (reference sequence). The CDR3 DNA reads TGTGCCAGTAGTATAGATTGGCAGAACCGTCAGCCCCAGCATTTT. It codes for CASSIDWQNRQPQHF.

The gene calls are TRBV4-3 and TRBJ2-3; 10 nucleotides line up with TRBD1. Trimming took 3 bases from V and 8 from J; bases not matched to a gene: 5. Germline CDR1 LGHNA, CDR2 YSLEER. The CDR3 runs 14 residues. CDR3 loop: CASSQGQGSITQYF. The CDR3 DNA sequence: TGCGCCAGCAGCCAGGGACAGGGGTCAATTACGCAGTATTTT.

The rearrangement links TRBV10-3 to TRBJ1-2; D gene unclear. The ends were cut back, 6 bases at V and 4 bases at J, with 12 bases in the middle. CDR1 is ENHRY, CDR2 SYGVKD, per germline. This CDR3 has 13 residues. Here the CDR3 reads CAISDSAGYGYTF. Written as DNA, the CDR3 is TGTGCCATCAGCGACTCAGCGGGCTATGGCTACACCTTC.

This chain's CDR3 is CASSGDRVGYTF. For the CDR3, the DNA is TGTGCCAGCAGTGGGGACAGGGTAGGCTACACCTTC. V gene TRBV28 combines with J gene TRBJ1-2; 9 bases match TRBD1. Germline CDR1 reads MDHEN; CDR2 reads SYDVKM. The CDR3 spans 12 residues. V trimming: 5 bases; J trimming: 8 bases; junction bases outside the gene matches: 3.

V gene TRBV11-2 combines with J gene TRBJ2-3; 8 bases fit TRBD2. V trimming: 5 bases; J trimming: 3 bases; junction bases outside the gene matches: 10. Germline lookup yields CDR1 SGHAT and CDR2 FQNNGV. This CDR3 contains 16 residues. CDR3 protein: CASSSGTRWETDTQYF. DNA for the CDR3: TGTGCCAGCAGCAGTGGGACTAGATGGGAGACAGATACGCAGTATTTT.

The chain is built from TRBV7-2 and TRBJ1-6, with TRBD1 as a possible D gene (5 bases). Trimming pared 1 base from V and 15 bases from J, leaving 13 bases between. The CDR3 spans 13 residues. Germline CDR1 reads SGHTA; CDR2 reads FQGNSA. CDR3 sequence (DNA): TGTGCCAGCAGCTTAGGCCCACAGGCATTCCTCCACTTT. This translates into CASSLGPQAFLHF.

V usage is TRBV5-1 and J usage is TRBJ1-5; no definite D call. The V end was cut by 4 bases, the J end by 4 bases, with 15 bases between. This CDR3 has 15 amino acids. Germline-derived CDR1 and CDR2 are SGHRS and YFSETQ. Here the CDR3 reads CASSKGGIGNQPQHF. The CDR3 nucleotides read TGCGCCAGCAGCAAGGGAGGGATAGGGAATCAGCCCCAGCATTTT.

The chain carries TRBV29-1 and TRBJ2-7; D ambiguous. The CDR3 covers 14 residues. Trimming pared 3 bases from V and 1 base from J, leaving 13 bases between. Germline V gene sequence: CDR1 SQVTM, CDR2 ANQGSEA. The CDR3 DNA reads TGCAGCGTTGATAAGGCAGGTGCATCCTACGAGCAGTACTTC. It encodes CSVDKAGASYEQYF.

The chain combines TRBV7-9 with TRBJ1-1, with a tentative D call TRBD1 (5 bases). The V end lost 3 bases, the J end lost 1 base, and 6 bases lay between the germline ends. In germline, CDR1 is SEHNR, CDR2 FQNEAQ (reference sequence). The CDR3 length is 13 residues. CDR3 bases: TGTGCCAGCAGCTTGCAGGGGAACACTGAAGCTTTCTTT. It yields the protein CASSLQGNTEAFF.

The chain uses TRBV6-5 and TRBJ1-5; D remains unclear. There are 14 residues in the CDR3. V lost 8 bases and J 0 bases, leaving 11 bases between the germline ends. CDR1 is MNHEY, CDR2 SVGAGI, per germline. CDR3 bases: TGTGCCAGCGCGGGCGGAAATAGCAATCAGCCCCAGCATTTT. Residues: CASAGGNSNQPQHF.

The rearrangement joins TRBV7-9 to TRBJ1-1; 7 bases fit TRBD1. V gave up 5 bases and J gave up 8 bases; unmatched junction bases: 8. The CDR3 extends over 13 amino acids. Germline CDR1 SEHNR, CDR2 FQNEAQ (reference sequence). The CDR3 sequence: CASSRQGGPEAFF. The CDR3 DNA reads TGTGCCAGCAGCCGTCAGGGGGGCCCCGAAGCTTTCTTT. Filled out from reference TRBV7-9 and TRBJ1-1, the complete variable domain reads DTGVSQNPRHKITKRGQNVTFRCDPISEHNRLYWYRQTLGQGPEFLTYFQNEAQLEKSRLLSDRFSAERPKGSFSTLEIQRTEQGDSAMYLCASSRQGGPEAFFGQGTRLTVV.

Comments on this clone: The junction shows a germline mismatch at one end, possibly a read error. This chain links TRBV7-7 with TRBJ2-1; 14 bases match TRBD2. There are 17 residues in the CDR3. CDR1 and CDR2 (germline): SSHAT, FNYEAQ (reference sequence). CDR3 residues: CASSPGTSGSSYNEQFF. DNA for the CDR3: TGTGCTAGCAGCCCCGGGACTAGCGGGAGTTCCTACAATGAGCAGTTCTTC.

The chain employs TRBV5-1 and TRBJ2-2, with D possibly being TRBD2 (5 bases). Trimming removed 0 bases at V and 1 base at J, with 13 bases between. CDR1 and CDR2 (germline): SGHRS, YFSETQ. The CDR3 loop spans 17 amino acids. The CDR3 sequence is CASSLDLGGGNTGELFF. CDR3 coding DNA: TGCGCCAGCAGCTTGGACCTCGGTGGAGGGAACACCGGGGAGCTGTTTTTT.

This chain links TRBV7-2 with TRBJ2-4; tentative D call: TRBD2 (6 bases). The CDR3 has 14 residues. V lost 2 bases and J lost 6, with 11 bases in between. Per germline, CDR1 SGHTA and CDR2 FQGNSA. The CDR3 DNA reads TGTGCCAGCAGCTTATCCGGGGGAGGAAACATTCAGTACTTC. This gives the protein CASSLSGGGNIQYF.

The rearrangement uses TRBV28 and TRBJ1-1, with 8 bases lining up with TRBD1. After removal of 2 bases from V and 6 bases from J, the junction contained 5 bases not matched to a gene. CDR1 is MDHEN, CDR2 SYDVKM, per germline. This CDR3 has 14 residues. CDR3 in amino acids: CASSLQGARAEAFF. The CDR3 DNA reads as TGTGCCAGCAGTTTACAGGGGGCTAGAGCTGAAGCTTTCTTT. Together with reference TRBV28 and TRBJ1-1, the CDR3 gives the full variable domain: DVKVTQSSRYLVKRTGEKVFLECVQDMDHENMFWYRQDPGLGLRLIYFSYDVKMKEKGDIPEGYSVSREKKERFSLILESASTNQTSMYLCASSLQGARAEAFFGQGTRLTVV.

The V call is TRBV7-8, the J call TRBJ2-1; D unresolved. The germline gives CDR1 SGHVS, CDR2 FQNEAQ. The CDR3 has 12 amino acids. Deletions cut 5 bases from V and 7 bases from J, with 9 bases between. In nucleotides, the CDR3 is TGTGCCAGCAGCCCTCGTCTGAATGAGCAGTTCTTC. Translating it yields CASSPRLNEQFF.